What follows are 24 T cell receptor beta chains derived from one specimen sequenced in a study of cytomegalovirus exposure and HLA in healthy donors. Data came from immunoSEQ multiplex PCR; TCRdb stores just in-frame clones and leaves some out. The table shows some 310,000 clones, with 88% occurring only once. The specimen sequenced was PBMCs. These TCRs come from a man aged 25 to 45 in good health and CMV-seronegative.

This chain connects TRBV7-9 to TRBJ2-2; TRBD2 aligns across 11 bases. V lost 6 bases to trimming and J lost 3 bases; unmatched junction nucleotides: 6. The CDR3 sequence is 16 residues long. Germline V lookup: CDR1 SEHNR, CDR2 FQNEAQ (reference sequence). CDR3 sequence (DNA): TGTGCCAGCAGAATGTCGGGACTAGCGGACACCGGGGAGCTGTTTTTT. It codes for CASRMSGLADTGELFF.

The genes are TRBV29-1 and TRBJ1-2; D call uncertain. The germline V gene has CDR1 SQVTM and CDR2 ANQGSEA. CDR3 length: 14 residues. With 7 bases removed from V and 4 bases from J, the gap between germline ends came to 19 bases. CDR3 region: CSAYAGSDLYGYTF. For the CDR3, the DNA is TGCAGCGCCTACGCCGGGTCTGACCTCTATGGCTACACCTTC. Based on the CDR3 plus reference TRBV29-1 and TRBJ1-2, the full variable domain is SAVISQKPSRDICQRGTSLTIQCQVDSQVTMMFWYRQQPGQSLTLIATANQGSEATYESGFVIDKFPISRPNLTFSTLTVSNMSPEDSSIYLCSAYAGSDLYGYTFGSGTRLTVV.

The table lists this clone with a few counts. V usage is TRBV7-2 and J usage is TRBJ1-2; TRBD1 matches at 9 bases. This CDR3 has 16 amino acids. Losses at the gene ends were 1 base for V and 4 bases for J; bases not matched to a gene: 7. Looked up from germline, CDR1 is SGHTA and CDR2 is FQGNSA. The CDR3 here is CASSLDGGQGTYGYTF. The CDR3 DNA follows: TGTGCCAGCAGCTTAGACGGGGGACAGGGAACCTATGGCTACACCTTC.

The J gene is TRBJ1-2, the V gene TRBV5-1; D perhaps matches TRBD1 (5 bases). This CDR3 is built from 14 residues. Germline V gives CDR1 SGHRS, CDR2 YFSETQ. The V end lost 4 bases, the J end lost 2 bases, and 12 bases lay between the germline ends. CDR3 nucleotides: TGCGCCAGCAGCCAGATGGGGGGGAACTATGGCTACACCTTC. The encoded protein is CASSQMGGNYGYTF.

This CDR3 reads CASSTTGGDEKLFF. The CDR3 DNA is TGTGCCAGCAGTACGACAGGGGGCGACGAAAAACTGTTTTTT. The chain combines TRBV6-1 with TRBJ1-4, with 10 bases identical to TRBD1. The V segment lost 5 bases and the J segment 8 bases; nucleotides outside the gene matches: 5. Looked up from germline, CDR1 is MNHNS and CDR2 is SASEGT. This CDR3 region has 14 residues.

This sequence joins TRBV19 and TRBJ1-4; TRBD1 matches 9 bases. Germline V gene lookup returns CDR1 LNHDA and CDR2 SQIVND (reference sequence). The CDR3 spans 14 residues. The V segment lost 6 bases and the J segment 5 bases; nucleotides outside the gene matches: 4. CDR3 in amino acids: CASRDRGWNEKLFF. The DNA for the CDR3 is TGTGCCAGTAGGGACAGGGGTTGGAATGAAAAACTGTTTTTT. Using reference TRBV19 and TRBJ1-4 for the parts outside the CDR3, the full variable domain is DGGITQSPKYLFRKEGQNVTLSCEQNLNHDAMYWYRQDPGQGLRLIYYSQIVNDFQKGDIAEGYSVSREKKESFPLTVTSAQKNPTAFYLCASRDRGWNEKLFFGSGTQLSVL.

V and J are TRBV7-9 and TRBJ2-7; D gene ambiguous. V gave up 5 bases and J gave up 5 bases, with 10 bases separating them. This CDR3 comprises 12 residues. Germline V gene lookup returns CDR1 SEHNR and CDR2 FQNEAQ (reference sequence). The CDR3 bases are TGTGCCAGCAGCCCCCGCCCTAACGAGCAGTACTTC. Amino acid sequence: CASSPRPNEQYF. Full variable domain (outside the CDR3, taken from reference TRBV7-9 and TRBJ2-7): DTGVSQNPRHKITKRGQNVTFRCDPISEHNRLYWYRQTLGQGPEFLTYFQNEAQLEKSRLLSDRFSAERPKGSFSTLEIQRTEQGDSAMYLCASSPRPNEQYFGPGTRLTVT.

The V gene is TRBV4-3, the J gene TRBJ1-1; TRBD1 is a possible D gene (5 bases). The CDR3 sequence is 14 residues long. Germline V gives CDR1 LGHNA, CDR2 YSLEER. V was shortened by 3 bases and J by 4 bases, with 12 bases between the two germline ends. The CDR3 nucleotides are TGCGCCAGCAGCCATGAGGGGAGGAGCACTGAAGCTTTCTTT. Residues: CASSHEGRSTEAFF.

J is TRBJ2-1 and V is TRBV11-3; 7 bases are a match to TRBD1. J was trimmed by 2 bases and V by 1 base; bases with no gene match: 5. This CDR3 has 16 residues. Germline assignment: CDR1 SGHNT and CDR2 YENEEA. The chain's CDR3 is CASSLGQGDPYNEQFF. DNA of the CDR3: TGTGCCAGCAGCTTAGGACAGGGAGACCCCTACAATGAGCAGTTCTTC.

This chain's CDR3 is CATRQGSFHEQYF. DNA for the CDR3: TGTGCCACCCGACAGGGGAGTTTCCACGAGCAGTACTTC. The chain couples TRBV15 to TRBJ2-7; 8 nucleotides match TRBD1. Per germline, CDR1 LNHNV and CDR2 YYDKDF (reference sequence). CDR3 length equals 13 residues. V dropped 8 bases and J dropped 5; count of bases not matched to a gene: 8. The full variable domain, completed using reference TRBV15 and TRBJ2-7, is DAMVIQNPRYQVTQFGKPVTLSCSQTLNHNVMYWYQQKSSQAPKLLFHYYDKDFNNEADTPDNFQSRRPNTSFCFLDIRSPGLGDTAMYLCATRQGSFHEQYFGPGTRLTVT.

The chain employs TRBV5-1 and TRBJ1-1; maybe TRBD1 (6 bases). The CDR3 totals 16 residues. Deletions cut 4 bases from V and 0 bases from J, with 16 bases between. Germline lookup yields CDR1 SGHRS and CDR2 YFSETQ. The CDR3 nucleotides are TGCGCCAGCAGCCCAAGAGACAGGTACATGAACACTGAAGCTTTCTTT. As protein: CASSPRDRYMNTEAFF.

This clone was seen only a few times. CDR3 sequence: CSVRYNEQFF. The CDR3 region has the DNA TGCAGCGTTCGGTACAATGAGCAGTTCTTC. The chain links TRBV29-1 to TRBJ2-1, with no clear D. CDR1 is SQVTM, CDR2 ANQGSEA, per germline. V gave up 5 bases and J gave up 4 bases, with 3 bases separating them. There are 10 residues in the CDR3.

The rearrangement joins TRBV10-1 to TRBJ1-1, with D perhaps matching TRBD1 (5 bases). The V gene's germline CDR1 is WNHNN and CDR2 SYGVQD (reference sequence). V lost 4 bases to trimming and J lost 0 bases, with 9 bases between them. The CDR3 is 14 amino acids. The CDR3 nucleotides read TGCGCCAGCAGTGCAGGGCGGTTGAACACTGAAGCTTTCTTT. Amino acid sequence: CASSAGRLNTEAFF.

J is TRBJ1-1 and V is TRBV4-1; 7 positions match TRBD1. The CDR3 length is 14 residues. CDR1 is MGHRA and CDR2 is YSYEKL in the germline V gene. V trimming: 5 bases; J trimming: 4 bases; junction bases outside the gene matches: 7. The CDR3 is CASSDWTGVTEAFF. In nucleotides, the CDR3 is TGCGCCAGCAGCGATTGGACAGGAGTCACTGAAGCTTTCTTT.

The chain links TRBV4-3 to TRBJ1-5; D gene uncertain. The CDR3 is 17 residues long. Germline V gene lookup returns CDR1 LGHNA and CDR2 YSLEER. V gave up 1 base and J gave up 2 bases, with 15 bases separating them. The CDR3 DNA reads as TGCGCCAGCAGCCAAGCCGCAACGCGAGGTCGCAATCAGCCCCAGCATTTT. Its protein product is CASSQAATRGRNQPQHF.

This clone has more than one count but fewer than ten. V usage is TRBV7-8 and J usage is TRBJ1-6, with TRBD1 as a possible D gene (6 bases). The germline gives CDR1 SGHVS, CDR2 FQNEAQ. The length of the CDR3 is 13 residues. V was pared by 5 bases and J by 9 bases, with 11 bases between. The CDR3 sequence is CASSDDRISPLHF. The CDR3 bases are TGTGCCAGCAGCGACGACAGGATTTCACCCCTCCACTTT.

The gene calls are TRBV6-5 and TRBJ1-1; a weak D match, TRBD1 (5 bases). The length of the CDR3 is 15 residues. CDR1 is MNHEY and CDR2 is SVGAGI in the germline V gene. V lost 0 bases, J lost 4 bases, and 12 bases lay in between. The CDR3, as DNA: TGTGCCAGCAGTTACTCGCCAGGGTCGGCCACTGAAGCTTTCTTT. This encodes CASSYSPGSATEAFF.

This chain connects TRBV19 to TRBJ2-7, with D perhaps TRBD1 (5 bases). Trimming left V 5 bases short and J 5 bases short, with 19 bases between. The CDR3 consists of 15 residues. Germline V gene sequence: CDR1 LNHDA, CDR2 SQIVND (reference sequence). This chain's CDR3 is CASSVLPYSRDEQYF. The CDR3 DNA is TGTGCCAGTAGTGTACTACCATACTCCAGGGACGAGCAGTACTTC. The full variable domain, completed using reference TRBV19 and TRBJ2-7, is DGGITQSPKYLFRKEGQNVTLSCEQNLNHDAMYWYRQDPGQGLRLIYYSQIVNDFQKGDIAEGYSVSREKKESFPLTVTSAQKNPTAFYLCASSVLPYSRDEQYFGPGTRLTVT.

The chain employs TRBV5-8 and TRBJ2-2, with D perhaps matching TRBD1 (6 bases). The CDR3 has 14 amino acids. The germline V gene has CDR1 SGHTS and CDR2 YDEGEE. Trimming pared 1 base from V and 3 bases from J, leaving 7 bases between. CDR3 residues: CASSLPGDTGELFF. The CDR3 bases are TGTGCCAGCAGCTTGCCAGGGGACACCGGGGAGCTGTTTTTT.

In this sample, this clone turned up once. The sample contains more than one DNA sequence encoding this CDR3. V usage is TRBV6-5 and J usage is TRBJ1-2; 7 bases fit TRBD1. The V segment lost 0 bases and the J segment 4 bases; nucleotides outside the gene matches: 2. The CDR3 loop spans 14 amino acids. Germline assignment: CDR1 MNHEY and CDR2 SVGAGI. CDR3 bases: TGTGCCAGCAGTTACTCGGGACAGACCTATGGCTACACCTTC. As protein: CASSYSGQTYGYTF.

The chain has TRBV6-5 and TRBJ2-7, with D possibly matching TRBD2 (5 bases). This CDR3 has 13 amino acids. V lost 6 bases to trimming and J lost 5 bases, with 14 bases between them. Per the germline V gene, CDR1 is MNHEY and CDR2 is SVGAGI. The CDR3 DNA is TGTGCCAGCAGGACGGGGAAAACGAACGAGCAGTACTTC. This encodes CASRTGKTNEQYF.

The gene calls are TRBV4-1 and TRBJ1-5; the D is unclear. The CDR3 runs to 13 residues. Germline-derived CDR1 and CDR2 are MGHRA and YSYEKL. V was trimmed by 6 bases and J by 7 bases, leaving 13 bases between them. The CDR3 loop reads CASSPSGFQPQHF. As DNA, the CDR3 is TGCGCCAGCAGTCCCAGCGGGTTCCAGCCCCAGCATTTT.

The chain is built from TRBV7-9 and TRBJ1-1, with D perhaps matching TRBD1 (5 bases). V lost 7 bases and J lost 1, with 13 bases in between. Germline CDR1 SEHNR, CDR2 FQNEAQ (reference sequence). The CDR3 spans 14 residues. The CDR3 bases are TGTGCCAGCAACGCATGGCAGGGGAACACTGAAGCTTTCTTT. This gives the protein CASNAWQGNTEAFF.

J is TRBJ2-7 and V is TRBV19, with D possibly matching TRBD2 (5 bases). Trimming stripped 5 bases from V and 0 bases from J, with 17 bases between. The germline V gene encodes CDR1 LNHDA and CDR2 SQIVND (reference sequence). The length of the CDR3 is 16 residues. The CDR3, as DNA: TGTGCCAGTAGTCCTACCTCTAGCCCCAGCTCCTACGAGCAGTACTTC. Encoded protein: CASSPTSSPSSYEQYF. Full variable domain (remainder filled in from reference TRBV19 and TRBJ2-7): DGGITQSPKYLFRKEGQNVTLSCEQNLNHDAMYWYRQDPGQGLRLIYYSQIVNDFQKGDIAEGYSVSREKKESFPLTVTSAQKNPTAFYLCASSPTSSPSSYEQYFGPGTRLTVT.